Given below is one TCR beta chain in context. Looked up from germline, CDR1 is MNHEY and CDR2 is SMNVEV (reference sequence). J gave up 5 bases and V 2 bases, and 1 base lay outside the gene matches. The CDR3 runs to 14 residues. The data were obtained in a study of T cell changes during pregnancy in multiple sclerosis. Method: immunoSEQ multiplex PCR; TCRdb's copy keeps in-frame clones and lacks some. Of under 60,000 clones in the sample, 94% were seen once. The chain combines TRBV27 with TRBJ2-5; 11 bases fit TRBD2. The receptor comes from a female donor with multiple sclerosis, enrolled in a pregnancy study. Here the sequenced sample was CD4+ T cells from peripheral blood mononuclear cells, taken in the third trimester of pregnancy. CDR3 coding DNA: TGTGCCAGCAGTTTAAGACTAGCGGGGGAGACCCAGTACTTC. Protein sequence: CASSLRLAGETQYF.